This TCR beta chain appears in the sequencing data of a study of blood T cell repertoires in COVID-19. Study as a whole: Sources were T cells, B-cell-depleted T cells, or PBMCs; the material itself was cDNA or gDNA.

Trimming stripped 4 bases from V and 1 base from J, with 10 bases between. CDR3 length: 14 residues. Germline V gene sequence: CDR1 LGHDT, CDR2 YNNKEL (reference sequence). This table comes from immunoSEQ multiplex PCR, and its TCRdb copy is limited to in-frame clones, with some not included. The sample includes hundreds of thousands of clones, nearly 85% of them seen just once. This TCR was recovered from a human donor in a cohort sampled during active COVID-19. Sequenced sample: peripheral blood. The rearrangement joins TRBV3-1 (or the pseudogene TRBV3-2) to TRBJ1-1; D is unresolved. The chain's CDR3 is CASSPFPRNTEAFF. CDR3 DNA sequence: TGTGCCAGCAGCCCATTCCCCAGGAACACTGAAGCTTTCTTT.